These T cell receptor beta chains were read from a single sample in a study of glioma-infiltrating T cells. Each CDR3 protein is one row after TCRdb ran MiXCR on the multiplex PCR reads. This table holds about 45,000 distinct CDR3 sequences, approximately 20% found once. Sequencing input: glioma tissue, nonneoplastic brain tissue, or PBMCs (not recorded which). These receptors all come from a human donor with low-grade glioma or glioblastoma, undergoing nonglioma brain surgery, or in good health (not recorded which). Each CDR3 is given with its conserved first and last residue. A D gene is named only where the DNA matches it firmly. Clone size is given for some rows only: seen once, a few or many times, or a class if the clone is expanded.

v_gene	d_gene	abundance	j_gene	len	CDR3nt	CDR3aa
TRBV6-1	NA	many	TRBJ2-3	15	TGTGCCAGCAGTCTCGTTCTAGCGAGCACAGATACGCAGTATTTT	CASSLVLASTDTQYF
TRBV12-3/TRBV12-4	NA	NA	TRBJ2-5	13	TGTGCCAGCAGTTTACGGGGCGAGGAGACCCAGTACTTC	CASSLRGEETQYF
TRBV11-1	TRBD1	NA	TRBJ2-5	14	TGTGCCAGCAGAAAGACAGGGGGCGAGGAGACCCAGTACTTC	CASRKTGGEETQYF
TRBV7-9	TRBD2	many	TRBJ2-3	15	TGTGCCAGCAGCTTTGAGGGAGGGCCCACAGATACGCAGTATTTT	CASSFEGGPTDTQYF
TRBV7-6	NA	many	TRBJ2-2	14	TGTGCCAGCAGCTTAGGTAGCCCTGGCGGGGAGCTGTTTTTT	CASSLGSPGGELFF
TRBV11-2	NA	many	TRBJ1-1	12	TGTGCCAGCAGCTTAATAAGGACTGAAGCTTTCTTT	CASSLIRTEAFF
TRBV5-1	NA	NA	TRBJ2-1	12	TGCGCCAGCAGCCCCGGACAGCTAGAGCAGTTCTTC	CASSPGQLEQFF
TRBV12-3/TRBV12-4	NA	few	TRBJ1-2	12	TGTGCCAGCAGTTTATACTTCGGGAGCTACACCTTC	CASSLYFGSYTF
TRBV20-1	NA	many	TRBJ1-6	12	TGCAGTGCCTTTGGACCCAATTCACCCCTCCACTTT	CSAFGPNSPLHF
TRBV4-1	NA	many	TRBJ1-1	13	TGCGCCAGCAGCCAAAACCTGAACACTGAAGCTTTCTTT	CASSQNLNTEAFF
TRBV7-2	NA	many	TRBJ1-1	15	TGTGCCAGCAGCTTAGATCAAAGATTGAACACTGAAGCTTTCTTT	CASSLDQRLNTEAFF
TRBV15	NA	many	TRBJ2-1	17	TGTGCCACCTCCCGGTCTTCGTCCGGGGGCCAATACAATGAGCAGTTCTTC	CATSRSSSGGQYNEQFF
TRBV5-1	TRBD2	many	TRBJ2-3	16	TGCGCCAGCAGCCCGGGGACTAGCGGTGGCACAGATACGCAGTATTTT	CASSPGTSGGTDTQYF
TRBV20-1	TRBD1	many	TRBJ2-7	13	TGCAGTGCTACCCGGGACAGAGCCTACGAGCAGTACTTC	CSATRDRAYEQYF
TRBV20-1	NA	medium-sized	TRBJ2-1	13	TGCAGTGCTGGTAGAGTTTCCTTCGATGAGCAGTTCTTC	CSAGRVSFDEQFF
TRBV11-2	TRBD2	many	TRBJ2-7	19	TGTGCCAGCAGCTTGGGCGGGCTAGCGGGACTCCTCTCGTTGGGTGAGCAGTACTTC	CASSLGGLAGLLSLGEQYF
TRBV5-1	TRBD2	NA	TRBJ2-1	18	TGCGCCAGCAGCTTGAGACTAGCGGGAGGGCCGACCTACAATGAGCAGTTCTTC	CASSLRLAGGPTYNEQFF
TRBV10-3	NA	many	TRBJ1-1	12	TGTGCCACCAAGGCGGCTAACACTGAAGCTTTCTTT	CATKAANTEAFF
TRBV28	NA	many	TRBJ2-3	13	TGTGCCAGCTTATCAAGGGGCACAGATACGCAGTATTTT	CASLSRGTDTQYF
TRBV4-1	TRBD2	many	TRBJ2-5	16	TGCGCCAGCAGCCAAGGATGGACTAGCGGCCAAGAGACCCAGTACTTC	CASSQGWTSGQETQYF
TRBV5-4	NA	NA	TRBJ2-3	15	TGTGCCAGCAGCTTGGGGGAGAAAAGCACAGATACGCAGTATTTT	CASSLGEKSTDTQYF
TRBV5-4	NA	NA	TRBJ1-1	20	TGTGCCAGCAGCTTCCTAGGGACTCCGAACACTGAAGCTTTCCCGCGCAAAGCTTTCTTT	CASSFLGTPNTEAFPRKAFF
TRBV6-2/TRBV6-3	NA	many	TRBJ2-3	14	TGTGCCAGCAGTTCCCTAAGTATGGGAGATACGCAGTATTTT	CASSSLSMGDTQYF
TRBV12-3/TRBV12-4	TRBD2	many	TRBJ2-7	15	TGTGCCAGCAGTCCCGGGGTAGCGGGAGCCTACGAGCAGTACTTC	CASSPGVAGAYEQYF
TRBV7-9	TRBD2	NA	TRBJ2-3	16	TGTGCCAGCAGCCCCCTAACGGGGGGGGTCACAGATACGCAGTATTTT	CASSPLTGGVTDTQYF
TRBV18	TRBD1	NA	TRBJ2-7	15	TGTGCCAGCTCACCACCGTCCGGACAGGGATCCGAGCAGTACTTC	CASSPPSGQGSEQYF
TRBV29-1	NA	few	TRBJ2-3	14	TGCAGCGTTGGAGGGGGGCTTTTCACAGATACGCAGTATTTT	CSVGGGLFTDTQYF
TRBV6-1	NA	NA	TRBJ2-5	14	TGTGCCCGCATGGACTACTGGACCGGGGAGCCCCCGTACTTC	CARMDYWTGEPPYF
TRBV12-3/TRBV12-4	NA	many	TRBJ2-1	13	TGTGCCAGCAGTGTCTCTGGTTACAATGAGCAGTTCTTC	CASSVSGYNEQFF
TRBV28	TRBD1	many	TRBJ1-1	15	TGTGCCAGCAGTTTTTGGACAGGGGCAGGAACTGAAGCTTTCTTT	CASSFWTGAGTEAFF
TRBV6-1	NA	many	TRBJ2-5	13	TGTGCCAGCAGTGAACCAGGTTACGAGACCCAGTACTTC	CASSEPGYETQYF
TRBV5-4	TRBD1	many	TRBJ2-7	13	TGTGCCAGCAGGACAGGGGGGAAGGACGAGCAGTACTTC	CASRTGGKDEQYF
TRBV20-1	NA	many	TRBJ2-6	12	TGCAGTGTGGCCTCTGGGGCCAACGTCCTGACTTTC	CSVASGANVLTF
TRBV3-1	NA	few	TRBJ2-2	13	TGTGCCAGCAGCAGGGTTAACACCGGGGAGCTGTTTTTT	CASSRVNTGELFF
TRBV6-1	NA	many	TRBJ2-6	16	TGTGCCAGCAGGCGGGACAGCAGCTCTGGGGCCAACGTCCTGACTTTC	CASRRDSSSGANVLTF
TRBV20-1	TRBD2	many	TRBJ2-1	13	TGCAGTGCTTGGCGGGAGGGTGGCGATGAGCAGTTCTTC	CSAWREGGDEQFF
TRBV9	NA	few	TRBJ2-5	17	TGTGCCAGCAGCGTCCAGCCCAGGGGGGGGCGGGAAGAGACCCAGTACTTC	CASSVQPRGGREETQYF
TRBV4-1	TRBD2	many	TRBJ2-3	15	TGCGCCAGCAGCCGAGTTAGCGGGGATGCAGATACGCAGTATTTT	CASSRVSGDADTQYF
TRBV5-5	NA	NA	TRBJ2-1	11	TGTGCCAGCAGCTTGGGATATGAGCAGTTCTTC	CASSLGYEQFF
TRBV4-1	NA	many	TRBJ1-6	18	TGCGCCAGCAGCCAAGATTTCGGGCTGGGCTCCTATAATTCACCCCTCCACTTT	CASSQDFGLGSYNSPLHF
TRBV25-1	NA	NA	TRBJ2-7	10	TGTGCCAGTCCGGGGAGGCGGCAGTACTTC	CASPGRRQYF
TRBV14	NA	many	TRBJ1-6	13	TGTGCCAGCAGCCCACGGCAGAATTCACCCCTCCACTTT	CASSPRQNSPLHF
TRBV10-3	TRBD1	many	TRBJ2-7	16	TGTGCCATCAGCGATCACACCTTGACAGGGTCCTACGAGCAGTACTTC	CAISDHTLTGSYEQYF
TRBV10-3	NA	many	TRBJ1-3	14	TGTGCCATCAGTGAGGCCCCCGCTGGAAACACCATATATTTT	CAISEAPAGNTIYF
TRBV18	NA	many	TRBJ1-3	16	TGTGCCAGCTCACCACGACTCCGGGACGCTGGAAACACCATATATTTT	CASSPRLRDAGNTIYF